This T cell receptor (beta chain) came from a study of T-cell memory formation after mild COVID-19. V was shortened by 2 bases and J by 1 base, with 10 bases between the two germline ends. The CDR3 runs 15 residues. CDR1 is LGHDT and CDR2 is YNNKEL in the germline V gene (reference sequence). TCRdb re-called the 5' RACE reads through MiXCR, storing one row per CDR3 protein. The table has 150,000 to 200,000 distinct CDR3 sequences, less than 20% seen once. This clonotype was detected once. As yet, its antigen is unknown. Overall study results and limits: Clones that contracted from day 15 to 85 were balanced CD4/CD8, while later expanders leaned CD4+.

The rearrangement links TRBV3-1 to TRBJ2-3; D possibly uses TRBD1 or TRBD2 (6 bases each). This clonotype originated in a man between 18 and 35 years old who had mild COVID-19 (a few samples of this study predate the infection). Cell type and time point are not known. The sequenced material came from PBMCs or a T cell subset sorted from them (not recorded which). The CDR3, as DNA: TGTGCCAGCAGCCAAAGGGGGGCTCGCACAGATACGCAGTATTTT. As protein: CASSQRGARTDTQYF.